The 5 T cell receptor beta chains given below trace back to one sample, sequenced in a study of T cell changes during pregnancy in multiple sclerosis (dated by TCRdb to about 2019). Library method: the immunoSEQ multiplex PCR assay. Held by TCRdb, this immuneACCESS table contains in-frame sequences only and omits some clones. Under half of the omission traces to an unresolved V gene where checked; the cause of the rest is unknown. The sample profile shows 29,000 or so clones; roughly 87% of them were found once. 6.5% to 8.5% of the sample belongs to the ten largest clones. Sequences were derived from CD8+ T cells from peripheral blood mononuclear cells, sampled in the second trimester of pregnancy. The receptors were sampled from a female donor with multiple sclerosis, enrolled in a pregnancy study.

The chain carries TRBV2 and TRBJ2-1; TRBD2 matches at 10 bases. Germline V gene sequence: CDR1 SNHLY, CDR2 FYNNEI. The length of the CDR3 is 16 residues. V was pared by 6 bases and J by 0 bases, with 5 bases of the junction left unmatched. The CDR3: CASSHSGRLSYNEQFF. The CDR3 nucleotides are TGTGCCAGCAGCCATAGCGGGAGGCTCTCCTACAATGAGCAGTTCTTC.

The rearrangement links TRBV13 to TRBJ2-5; 7 bases are shared with TRBD2. The CDR3 runs to 15 residues. Germline V gene lookup returns CDR1 PRHDT and CDR2 FYEKMQ (reference sequence). After removal of 5 bases from V and 5 bases from J, the junction contained 11 bases not matched to a gene. CDR3: CASSPPGGAGETQYF. DNA for the CDR3: TGTGCCAGCAGCCCACCGGGGGGAGCAGGGGAGACCCAGTACTTC.

This chain connects TRBV9 to TRBJ1-1; 7 nucleotides agree with TRBD1. From germline, CDR1 is SGDLS and CDR2 YYNGEE. The V and J ends lost 0 bases and 3 bases, in that order; junction bases with no gene match: 5. The CDR3 has 15 amino acids. CDR3 nucleotide sequence: TGTGCCAGCAGCGTAGACGGGACAGACTACACTGAAGCTTTCTTT. Residues: CASSVDGTDYTEAFF.

This clone was recorded once. J is TRBJ2-1 and V is TRBV11-2; 15 nucleotides line up with TRBD2. Germline CDR1 and CDR2: SGHAT and FQNNGV. V lost 5 bases, J lost 4 bases, and 9 bases stayed unmatched. The CDR3 length is 18 residues. The CDR3 DNA is TGTGCCAGCAGCACGCGGACTAGCGGGAGGGGTCGTTACAATGAGCAGTTCTTC. This sequence encodes CASSTRTSGRGRYNEQFF.

The gene calls are TRBV7-9 and TRBJ2-3; D is possibly TRBD1 (5 bases). V was trimmed by 11 bases and J by 0 bases, leaving 12 bases between them. Germline CDR1 and CDR2: SEHNR and FQNEAQ (reference sequence). The CDR3 has 13 residues. The CDR3 nucleotides are TGTGCCGGGTCCGACAGTAGCACAGATACGCAGTATTTT. Amino acid sequence: CAGSDSSTDTQYF.